One sample yielded the 30 T cell receptor beta chains listed below, sequenced in a study of Ad26.COV2.S vaccination and SARS-CoV-2 variants. Treatment of the sample: 19 received Ad26.COV2.S at low or high dose, single or two shots; 5 received placebo; per-sample allocation not given. Sampling occurred on day 63 after the first vaccine or placebo injection. Profiling relied on immunoSEQ multiplex PCR, and the TCRdb table lists in-frame clones only, not all of them. The top ten clones hold 6.4% of a sample with around 300,000 clones, around 89% of them seen once. Here the sequenced sample was peripheral blood, taken in a trial of Ad26.COV2.S vaccine versus placebo. These TCRs come from a person between 18 and 65 years old who received the Ad26.COV2.S COVID-19 vaccine or a placebo.

The chain couples TRBV9 to TRBJ2-5; TRBD2 matches 8 bases. Trimming cost V 4 bases and J 4 bases; bases outside gene matches: 9. The CDR3 runs to 15 residues. CDR1 is SGDLS, CDR2 YYNGEE, per germline. The CDR3 bases are TGTGCCAGCAGCACCGGGGGGGGCCGTGGAGAGACCCAGTACTTC. It codes for CASSTGGGRGETQYF.

This clone was counted once. The gene calls are TRBV7-6 and TRBJ1-5, with D unclear. The CDR3 covers 15 residues. CDR1 and CDR2 from the germline V gene are SGHVS and FNYEAQ. Trimming took off 0 bases at V and 5 bases at J, with 11 bases between the two ends. The CDR3 DNA reads as TGTGCCAGCAGCTTAGCTGGGGTAACGGATCAGCCCCAGCATTTT. Translation gives CASSLAGVTDQPQHF.

This clone showed up just once. This chain connects TRBV19 to TRBJ1-5; TRBD1 might be the D (6 bases). The CDR3 sequence is 14 residues long. The germline V gene has CDR1 LNHDA and CDR2 SQIVND (reference sequence). V lost 4 bases to trimming and J lost 5 bases, with 12 bases between them. The CDR3 DNA follows: TGTGCCAGTAGTACCGGACAGAGGGATCAGCCCCAGCATTTT. Protein: CASSTGQRDQPQHF.

This chain links TRBV27 with TRBJ1-5; D gene ambiguous. Germline V CDR1 and CDR2: MNHEY, SMNVEV (reference sequence). The CDR3 contains 16 residues. Trimming removed 1 base from V and 0 bases from J, with 10 bases in between. The DNA of the CDR3 is TGTGCCAGCAGTTTATTCGCTTCCTATAGCAATCAGCCCCAGCATTTT. Translation gives CASSLFASYSNQPQHF.

The rearrangement links TRBV6-2 or TRBV6-3 to TRBJ1-1; D may be TRBD1 (5 bases). CDR1 is MNHEY, CDR2 SVGEGT, per germline. This CDR3 comprises 13 residues. V lost 5 bases, J lost 6 bases, and 13 bases lay in between. In nucleotides, the CDR3 is TGTGCCAGCAGTAAAACCTGGGGGGCTGAAGCTTTCTTT. Its protein is CASSKTWGAEAFF.

The rearrangement joins TRBV7-8 to TRBJ2-3, with TRBD2 matching over 8 bases. This CDR3 contains 16 residues. Germline V lookup: CDR1 SGHVS, CDR2 FQNEAQ. V shed 4 bases and J 2 bases; nucleotides not matched to a gene: 8. DNA for the CDR3: TGTGCCAGCAGCTCCGGTGGAGCGGGGGTCACAGATACGCAGTATTTT. Residues: CASSSGGAGVTDTQYF.

This sequence joins TRBV7-3 and TRBJ2-3; 9 positions match TRBD1. Germline V CDR1 and CDR2: SGHTA, FQGTGA. The CDR3 is made up of 18 amino acids. Trimming at V came to 2 bases and at J to 3 bases, leaving 12 bases not matched to a gene. The CDR3 DNA is TGTGCCAGCAGCTTAGGGGGACGGGGACAGGGCATTACAGATACGCAGTATTTT. Translation: CASSLGGRGQGITDTQYF.

The J gene is TRBJ1-4, the V gene TRBV5-4; 7 bases are a match to TRBD1. Germline trimming cut 8 bases from V and 4 bases from J; bases unmatched to any gene: 5. Germline CDR1 SGHNT, CDR2 YYREEE (reference sequence). This CDR3 is built from 13 residues. This CDR3 is CASSGQNNEKLFF. The CDR3 DNA sequence: TGTGCCAGTTCGGGACAGAATAATGAAAAACTGTTTTTT.

V is TRBV4-1 and J is TRBJ2-1; a possible D gene is TRBD1 (6 bases). Between the trimmed V and J ends, which lost 4 bases and 9 bases, there was a span of 19 bases. Per the germline V gene, CDR1 is MGHRA and CDR2 is YSYEKL. CDR3 size: 15 residues. This CDR3 reads CASSPQGLVAVEQFF. CDR3 nucleotides: TGCGCCAGCAGCCCACAGGGTTTGGTCGCGGTTGAGCAGTTCTTC.

This chain uses TRBV4-1 with TRBJ1-4, with D unclear. The CDR3 runs 13 residues. V lost 4 bases and J lost 10, with 13 bases in between. Germline V CDR1 and CDR2: MGHRA, YSYEKL. The CDR3 DNA sequence: TGCGCCAGCAGCCCTGCTAGTAAGGGAAAACTGTTTTTT. Translation gives CASSPASKGKLFF.

V is TRBV27 and J is TRBJ2-7; 7 bases line up with TRBD2. Germline V gene lookup returns CDR1 MNHEY and CDR2 SMNVEV (reference sequence). Germline trimming cut 3 bases from V and 2 bases from J; bases unmatched to any gene: 4. The CDR3 consists of 14 residues. For the CDR3, the DNA is TGTGCCAGCAGTTTTCGGGGGGAAACCTACGAGCAGTACTTC. It yields the protein CASSFRGETYEQYF.

The chain joins TRBV19 to TRBJ1-1; 10 bases line up with TRBD1. Germline CDR1 LNHDA, CDR2 SQIVND (reference sequence). The V gene end was trimmed by 1 base and the J gene end by 5 bases; junction bases not matched to a gene: 1. CDR3 length: 14 residues. Here the CDR3 reads CASSIGTGGTEAFF. The CDR3 nucleotides read TGTGCCAGTAGTATAGGGACAGGGGGGACTGAAGCTTTCTTT.

The V gene is TRBV7-9, the J gene TRBJ2-1; 7 positions agree with TRBD2. CDR1 and CDR2 (germline): SEHNR, FQNEAQ (reference sequence). The CDR3 length is 17 residues. Unmatched junction bases numbered 14, after V lost 5 bases and J lost 4 bases. The CDR3 DNA is TGTGCCAGCAGCCCGGGATTTACGGGGGAGGGATACAATGAGCAGTTCTTC. This codes for CASSPGFTGEGYNEQFF.

This chain connects TRBV7-9 to TRBJ1-3; TRBD1 might be the D (5 bases). The V end lost 3 bases, the J end lost 2 bases, and 8 bases lay between the germline ends. This CDR3 spans 14 amino acids. Germline CDR1 is SEHNR and CDR2 is FQNEAQ (reference sequence). The chain's CDR3 is CASSFGTAGNTIYF. In DNA, the CDR3 is TGTGCCAGCAGCTTCGGGACGGCTGGAAACACCATATATTTT.

The rearrangement links TRBV5-8 to TRBJ1-2, with TRBD1 as a possible D gene (5 bases). V lost 4 bases and J lost 7, with 20 bases in between. The CDR3 is made up of 15 amino acids. Germline V gives CDR1 SGHTS, CDR2 YDEGEE. The CDR3 reads CASSITGGAQGGYTF. CDR3 coding DNA: TGTGCCAGCAGCATCACAGGAGGGGCGCAAGGTGGCTACACCTTC.

The chain employs TRBV28 and TRBJ1-2; 7 nucleotides agree with TRBD1. J lost 8 bases, V lost 4 bases, and 7 bases had no gene match. Germline CDR1 is MDHEN and CDR2 is SYDVKM. CDR3 length equals 13 residues. CDR3: CASSSDRVGGYTF. CDR3 bases: TGTGCCAGCAGTTCAGACAGGGTGGGAGGCTACACCTTC.

V and J are TRBV5-4 and TRBJ2-2, with D perhaps given as TRBD1 or TRBD2 (5 bases each). The CDR3 contains 17 residues. The V gene lost 4 bases and the J gene lost 0 bases, with 16 bases spanning the gap. Germline V gene sequence: CDR1 SGHNT, CDR2 YYREEE (reference sequence). CDR3 bases: TGTGCCAGCAGCCGGTCGCGGCGAGGGGCGAACACCGGGGAGCTGTTTTTT. Translation gives CASSRSRRGANTGELFF.

The rearrangement links TRBV30 to TRBJ1-2; D possibly corresponds to TRBD1 (5 bases). This CDR3 region has 15 residues. Trimming pared 0 bases from V and 6 bases from J, leaving 17 bases between. Germline-derived CDR1 and CDR2 are GTSNPN and SVGIG (reference sequence). The CDR3 protein is CAWSVHAGDSHGYTF. In nucleotides, the CDR3 is TGTGCCTGGAGTGTACACGCGGGGGATTCCCATGGCTACACCTTC.

This chain uses TRBV18 with TRBJ2-1; D uncertain. The CDR3 runs 12 residues. Trimming took 6 bases from V and 4 from J, leaving 7 bases between them. Germline loops: CDR1 KGHSH, CDR2 LQKENI. The CDR3 DNA reads TGTGCCAGCTCTTTGTCGTACAATGAGCAGTTCTTC. This translates into CASSLSYNEQFF.

This clone was found a few times. CDR3 residues: CASSIAGITYEQYF. The CDR3 region has the DNA TGTGCCAGCAGTATAGCGGGAATTACCTACGAGCAGTACTTC. The V call is TRBV25-1, the J call TRBJ2-7; 8 nucleotides agree with TRBD2. CDR1 is MGHDK, CDR2 SYGVNS, per germline. The trim removed 5 bases at V and 2 bases at J, leaving 5 bases unmatched. The CDR3 loop spans 14 amino acids.

The V gene is TRBV30, the J gene TRBJ1-4; tentatively, D is TRBD1 (5 bases). The V end lost 7 bases, the J end lost 0 bases, and 9 bases lay between the germline ends. This CDR3 spans 13 amino acids. Germline CDR1 is GTSNPN and CDR2 is SVGIG (reference sequence). CDR3 in DNA: TGTGCCTTCCGGACAACAACTAATGAAAAACTGTTTTTT. It is translated as CAFRTTTNEKLFF.

Turning to this clone: This same CDR3 is encoded by further DNA sequences in the sample. This chain joins TRBV6-2 or TRBV6-3 and TRBJ1-1; 7 nucleotides line up with TRBD1. The CDR3 is made up of 11 amino acids. After removal of 6 bases from V and 6 bases from J, the junction contained 1 base not matched to a gene. Germline CDR1 and CDR2: MNHEY and SVGEGT. In DNA, the CDR3 is TGTGCCAGCAGCCAGGGGGCTGAAGCTTTCTTT. Its protein is CASSQGAEAFF.

This clone showed up just once. This rearrangement joins TRBV6-2 or TRBV6-3 to TRBJ2-1; a weak D match, TRBD2 (6 bases). V was trimmed by 2 bases and J by 3 bases, leaving 14 bases between them. This CDR3 region has 16 residues. The germline V gene encodes CDR1 MNHEY and CDR2 SVGEGT. The CDR3 DNA is TGTGCCAGCAGTTACGTCCTCGGGGGTGACTACAATGAGCAGTTCTTC. Encoded protein: CASSYVLGGDYNEQFF.

The gene calls are TRBV29-1 and TRBJ1-3, with D uncertain. The CDR3 is 12 residues long. The germline CDR1 and CDR2 sequences are SQVTM and ANQGSEA. Trimming removed 2 bases at V and 1 base at J, with 3 bases between. The CDR3 region has the DNA TGCAGCGTTGAACGGTCTGGAAACACCATATATTTT. This gives the protein CSVERSGNTIYF.

CDR3 nucleotide sequence: TGTGCCAGCAGACGGACGGTTGGGGAGCTGTTTTTT. Encoded protein: CASRRTVGELFF. This chain connects TRBV12-3 or TRBV12-4 to TRBJ2-2, with D hard to call. The length of the CDR3 is 12 residues. V was trimmed by 6 bases and J by 8 bases, leaving 10 bases between them.

The chain links TRBV19 to TRBJ1-1; D ambiguous. CDR3 length: 15 amino acids. CDR1 is LNHDA and CDR2 is SQIVND in the germline V gene (reference sequence). V gave up 5 bases and J gave up 1 base, with 14 bases separating them. The CDR3 here is CASSPLVGKNTEAFF. The CDR3 DNA follows: TGTGCCAGTAGTCCACTCGTCGGGAAGAACACTGAAGCTTTCTTT. Full variable domain (missing parts from reference TRBV19 and TRBJ1-1): DGGITQSPKYLFRKEGQNVTLSCEQNLNHDAMYWYRQDPGQGLRLIYYSQIVNDFQKGDIAEGYSVSREKKESFPLTVTSAQKNPTAFYLCASSPLVGKNTEAFFGQGTRLTVV.

V and J are TRBV30 and TRBJ2-3, with unresolved D. Germline-derived CDR1 and CDR2 are GTSNPN and SVGIG (reference sequence). Trimming shortened V by 2 bases and J by 1 base, and 4 bases separated the two germline ends. The CDR3 extends over 12 amino acids. The CDR3 DNA sequence: TGTGCCTGGAGTACGGGCACAGATACGCAGTATTTT. Translated, it gives CAWSTGTDTQYF.

The chain recombines TRBV7-8 with TRBJ1-2, with D perhaps matching TRBD1 (5 bases). The CDR3 consists of 13 residues. Germline-derived CDR1 and CDR2 are SGHVS and FQNEAQ. Trimming took off 1 base at V and 8 bases at J, with 11 bases between the two ends. CDR3 DNA sequence: TGTGCCAGCAGCTTAGGTGGGACGGGGGGCTACACCTTC. Its protein is CASSLGGTGGYTF.

The V call is TRBV7-9, the J call TRBJ2-7; 7 bases line up with TRBD2. This CDR3 has 15 amino acids. V lost 1 base to trimming and J lost 0 bases; unmatched junction nucleotides: 3. The germline CDR1 and CDR2 sequences are SEHNR and FQNEAQ (reference sequence). CDR3 in amino acids: CASSLGGGSSYEQYF. In DNA form, the CDR3 reads TGTGCCAGCAGCTTAGGAGGCGGGAGCTCCTACGAGCAGTACTTC.

The chain employs TRBV4-3 and TRBJ2-4, with 9 bases identical to TRBD2. The CDR3 totals 22 residues. V was pared by 3 bases and J by 1 base, with 22 bases of the junction left unmatched. Germline V gives CDR1 LGHNA, CDR2 YSLEER. The CDR3 spells CASSQRALGSGRAGSAKNIQYF. DNA for the CDR3: TGCGCCAGCAGCCAGAGGGCTTTAGGTAGCGGGAGAGCAGGGTCGGCCAAAAACATTCAGTACTTC.